This TCR beta chain was documented in a study of cytomegalovirus exposure and HLA in healthy donors (TCRdb year 2017). Concerning the study at large: In an earlier analysis of under 600 of the donors, under 300 Gb of sequence data and 120 million or so unique TCR beta sequences from 180 million or so T cells were reported. In an earlier analysis of several hundred of the donors, high-throughput TCR beta sequencing was used to judge whether each TCR beta V gene segment behaved as functional or pseudogenic. An early release covering 550 to 650 HLA-typed donors comprised around 300 gigabases of sequencing data and 85 million or so unique TCR sequences. All discovery cohort repertoires had been generated using a single sequencing platform. Roughly five DR-DQ haplotypes were treated as single units for association and clustering because of strong linkage in the cohort. In a later genetic analysis, genome-wide SNP genotypes for about three fifths of the roughly 670 donors were used, and that subset was treated as a discovery cohort. The number of donors typed differed by locus, with roughly 629-640 for A, B, C, DRB1 and DQB1, 522 for DQA1, 600 to 610 for DPA1, and under 490 for DPB1. Among about 390 genotyped donors of the cohort, an average of approximately 240,000 unique TCR beta nucleotide sequences were sequenced per donor, roughly a sixth of them non-productive. Class I and class II HLA loci were covered by the typing at four-digit resolution. Using immunosequencing, the study profiled T cell repertoires from roughly 650 subjects and related those repertoires to cytomegalovirus serostatus. Donor age, sex, ethnicity and CMV serostatus were compiled alongside the repertoire data. Rather than using new phenotypic data, the later analysis identified candidate immune exposures from TCR beta sequences and from how often those sequences occurred across donors. The study was designed to test whether signatures of past pathogen exposure could be identified by cataloging public T cell receptors. The study combined high-throughput TCR immunosequencing, statistical association of individual TCRs with disease status, and machine learning to predict cytomegalovirus infection status. Besides the first cohort of more than 650 subjects, a separate validation cohort made up of over 100 different subjects was used. To study patterns of TCR occurrence, a later analysis re-analyzed previously published TCR beta repertoires from 550 to 800 donors and added high-resolution HLA genotyping. The genetic ancestry cluster associated with self-reported Caucasian donors included approximately 85% of the approximately 430 genotyped donors.

CDR3 length: 18 amino acids, cysteine to phenylalanine. The DNA shown is the 54-base CDR3, in frame from base 1. The library was built by means of the immunoSEQ multiplex PCR assay. For the multiplex PCR, a mixture combining 60 forward primers for TCR Vbeta segments and 13 reverse primers for TCR Jbeta segments was used. The CDR3 region of rearranged TCR beta genes was amplified from genomic DNA with a multiplex PCR assay. The amplified TCR beta libraries were sequenced on the Illumina HiSeq System as 87-base-pair reads. The authors processed their data as follows. Across the 670 or so repertoires, a later analysis counted 80 million or so unique TCR beta chains, 8.5 million to 12 million of which were shared by at least two donors. To remove PCR and sequencing errors, raw reads were error-corrected and collapsed into unique sequences using a nearest-neighbor algorithm that merged closely related sequences. To assign V, D and J gene segments, CDR3 sequences were aligned to IMGT reference sequences. For a sequence to be retained, at least a six-nucleotide match to both a V gene segment and a J gene segment was required. Rearrangements were called productive when the CDR3 lacked stop codons and stayed in frame with V and J; all others were non-productive. Following IMGT convention, CDR3 was defined as the stretch from the second conserved V-encoded cysteine up to the conserved J-encoded phenylalanine. In an earlier analysis of roughly 610 of the donors, sequences lacking an unambiguous match to a single V gene segment were excluded. An earlier analysis of 587 of the donors called V segments functional above 56.7% productive rearrangements and segregating when the between-donor standard deviation exceeded 5%. A statistical classification framework was developed to diagnose cytomegalovirus status using the catalog of TCR beta chain sequences. V and J gene assignment, in a later analysis, came from comparing TCR nucleotide sequences with IMGT/GENE-DB human TR gene sequences. Using the TCRdist pipeline, a later analysis assigned CDR3 sequences along with most-parsimonious VDJ recombination scenarios. In a later analysis, each TCR beta chain was defined by its CDR3 amino acid sequence together with its V-gene family, and reads lacking a unique V-gene family were excluded. To address suspected cross-contamination and a sequencing artifact, a later analysis removed 450 to 700 highly shared, low-generation-probability nucleotide sequences. A later analysis calculated a clonal expansion index for each public chain from normalized within-repertoire ranks of inferred template counts. In a later analysis, generation probabilities were computed with a VDJ recombination model fitted to out-of-frame rearrangements, and the resulting probabilities were checked against IGoR. A later analysis scored TCR-TCR, TCR-HLA and TCR-CMV co-occurrence with hypergeometric tests, applying a repertoire-size bias correction to TCR pairs. False discovery rates were estimated in a later analysis by permuting HLA or CMV assignments 20 times. In a later analysis, co-occurring TCRs were grouped using DBSCAN, with TCRdist sequence similarity added in when clustering inside HLA-allele-positive subsets. For co-occurrence clustering, repertoires with fewer than 30,000 or more than 120,000 public chains were excluded, along with a handful of repertoires with anomalous nucleotide sharing. In its TCRdb copy, this immuneACCESS table keeps in-frame sequences only and misses some clones. Where compared with another copy, unresolved V genes explain less than half of these, and the others have no known cause. The DNA was the basis for D and trimming; V, J and clone size are from that table. For this sample there are over 150,000 clones; over 75% appear just once. Of the sample, 2.9% is held by the ten largest clones.

The cohort comprised some 730 healthy bone marrow donors. All cohort members were sampled while nominally healthy, although unrecorded immune exposures were likely present. The donor was CMV seronegative and belonged to the group of 352 seronegative cohort members. A peripheral blood sample was collected from each donor, and TCR beta sequencing was performed on peripheral blood mononuclear cells. The Qiagen DNeasy Blood Extraction Kit was used to extract genomic DNA from the blood cell samples. Remarks on this clone: Its antigen has not been determined. It has no much larger one-base neighbor in the sample; base qualities were not kept.

Study-wide findings and limitations: Broadly in line with IMGT annotations, most TCR beta V segments showed up in productive rearrangements about 87% or about 30% of the time in an earlier analysis of several hundred of the donors. The authors suggested that the approach could potentially be generalized to other disease states and immunological phenotypes. Strong co-occurrence of HLA alleles, especially DR and DQ, made assigning TCR associations to individual alleles difficult. In a later analysis, more than 15,000 TCR beta sequences were associated with specific HLA alleles at a false discovery rate of 0.05. Presence/absence analyses assumed roughly uniform sequencing depth across donors, an assumption that may not hold. A later genetic analysis reported fewer N-insertions in productive TCRs among donors in an Asian-associated ancestry cluster than the roughly 620-donor mean. A further reported finding was that TCR beta sequences accurately predicted the HLA-A and HLA-B alleles for most subjects in the first cohort. A later genetic analysis associated a missense DCLRE1C variant with V-gene and J-gene trimming of TCR beta chains, and an independent cohort replicated the association. In a later analysis, most CMV-associated TCR beta chains were found to appear HLA-restricted, with HLA associations seemingly driven largely by CMV exposure. For the cohort, immune exposure information was limited to CMV serostatus. Compared with equally common non-associated chains, HLA-associated TCR beta chains in a later analysis were more clonally expanded and had lower generation probabilities. A later analysis found that TCR association rates varied across HLA loci, with DRB1 alleles showing the most associated TCRs and HLA-C alleles the fewest. Over 15 rarely observed V segments, including chromosome 9 orphons, were excluded from the earlier analysis of about 500 of the donors because counts were too low. A cluster of highly shared sequence variants was judged likely to represent a technical artifact of the sequencing pipeline. Most TCR sequences were seen in very few donors, while some public TCRs were found in many individuals. HLA typing was unavailable for some donors at each locus, so association tests used only the typed subset. Linkage disequilibrium might explain the correlated functional status among segregating V segments, but an unknown experimental factor could not be ruled out. The study listed 164 TCR beta chains as associated with cytomegalovirus. According to a later analysis, parvovirus B19, influenza, CMV and Epstein-Barr virus appeared linked to several top co-occurrence clusters. In both the original and validation cohorts, the classifier was reported to diagnose cytomegalovirus status with high specificity and sensitivity. Because the 87-base-pair reads could not distinguish some IMGT-functional V segments, including TRBV6-2 and TRBV6-3, those segments were excluded. The cohort was sequenced for TCR beta chains only, and without alpha or paired-chain data the features that could be detected were limited. In vitro tests confirmed that a few of the cytomegalovirus-associated TCR beta chains recognize cytomegalovirus antigens.

What was sequenced was PBMCs. This chain is built from TRBV21-1 and TRBJ2-1; the table gives TRBD2 as D, unverified against the DNA. TRBV21-1 is marked as a pseudogene. The TCR was taken from a woman in her thirties in good health and CMV-seronegative. The DNA sequence is as follows: TGTGCCGGGACTGGGTGCCTTTTTCGGGGAGAGTCCTACAATGAGCAGTTCTTC. It codes for CAGTGCLFRGESYNEQFF.